The entry below gives a single TCR beta chain sequence along with its context. Its antigen remains unknown. The data are from a study of shared clonotypes between healthy human individuals. In the study overall: The plates for each donor numbered three CD4 naive, three CD4 memory, two CD8 naive and one CD8 memory. General study points: In the sorted subsets, rarefaction showed sequencing was incomplete despite large depth.

In the naive CD8 group, cells lacked CD45RO and were positively selected for CCR7, so terminally differentiated effector memory CD45RA+ cells were left out. The donor cohort consisted entirely of Caucasian adults residing in Nashville, Tennessee. This table comes from immunoSEQ multiplex PCR, and its TCRdb copy is limited to in-frame clones, with some not included. In the table there are nearly 2 million clones, approximately 95% of which are singletons. This receptor was taken from a man aged 18 to 30 in good health. Sample: naive CD8+ T cells sorted from blood.

The CDR3 DNA sequence: TGTGCCAGTAGGAAAGGACAGGCGTCGTATAGCAATCAGCCCCAGCATTTT. Amino acid sequence: CASRKGQASYSNQPQHF. This rearrangement joins TRBV19 to TRBJ1-5; TRBD1 agrees at 7 bases. The CDR3 consists of 17 residues. Germline trimming cut 6 bases from V and 0 bases from J; bases unmatched to any gene: 11. Germline CDR1 and CDR2: LNHDA and SQIVND (reference sequence).